The 15 T cell receptor beta chains in this list originate from one sample, sequenced in a study of blood T cell repertoires in COVID-19 (TCRdb year 2020). Libraries were made using the immunoSEQ multiplex PCR assay. The clones in this table, taken by TCRdb from immuneACCESS, are in-frame only. Not every clone is retained; where verified, under half of the shortfall comes from an unresolved V gene, and the cause of the rest is unknown. The sample table shows fewer than 85,000 clones, and about three quarters are seen once. Of the sample, 25% to 30% is held by the ten largest clones. Sequenced input: peripheral blood. These receptors were obtained from a woman older than 75 with active or convalescent COVID-19.

This chain links TRBV19 with TRBJ1-2; TRBD1 might be the D (5 bases). Germline V gene lookup returns CDR1 LNHDA and CDR2 SQIVND (reference sequence). This CDR3 has 14 residues. V lost 5 bases and J lost 2, with 12 bases in between. In nucleotides, the CDR3 is TGTGCCAGTAGTGCAGTCCAGGGAAACTATGGCTACACCTTC. Its protein is CASSAVQGNYGYTF.

The J gene is TRBJ1-5, the V gene TRBV28, with TRBD1 matching over 7 bases. The CDR3 extends over 14 amino acids. J lost 3 bases, V lost 5 bases, and 4 bases had no gene match. CDR1 is MDHEN and CDR2 is SYDVKM in the germline V gene. CDR3 nucleotides: TGTGCCAGCAGTGGACAGGTTTACAATCAGCCCCAGCATTTT. Protein: CASSGQVYNQPQHF. Drawing the rest from reference TRBV28 and TRBJ1-5, the complete variable domain is DVKVTQSSRYLVKRTGEKVFLECVQDMDHENMFWYRQDPGLGLRLIYFSYDVKMKEKGDIPEGYSVSREKKERFSLILESASTNQTSMYLCASSGQVYNQPQHFGDGTRLSIL.

The chain employs TRBV28 and TRBJ2-5, with TRBD2 identical over 7 bases. CDR3 length: 15 residues. CDR1 is MDHEN, CDR2 SYDVKM, per germline. V dropped 2 bases and J dropped 1; count of bases not matched to a gene: 4. CDR3 DNA sequence: TGTGCCAGCAGTTTACAACTAGCGCGCCAAGAGACCCAGTACTTC. Residues: CASSLQLARQETQYF.

The chain employs TRBV14 and TRBJ1-4; 7 nucleotides align to TRBD1. This CDR3 region has 14 residues. Germline CDR1 is SGHDN and CDR2 is FVKESK. With 3 bases clipped from V and 4 bases from J, the junction kept 2 bases outside the gene matches. Written as DNA, the CDR3 is TGTGCCAGCAGCCAGGGACAGATTAATGAAAAACTGTTTTTT. Translation gives CASSQGQINEKLFF.

This clone was picked up a small number of times. The V gene is TRBV9, the J gene TRBJ1-6; no definite D call. Germline-derived CDR1 and CDR2 are SGDLS and YYNGEE. Trimming took 0 bases from V and 7 from J, leaving 23 bases between them. CDR3 length: 19 residues. The CDR3 here is CASSVVPGNPVGGNSPLHF. CDR3 bases: TGTGCCAGCAGCGTAGTCCCCGGGAACCCTGTAGGAGGGAATTCACCCCTCCACTTT.

This clone was recorded a few times. The chain couples TRBV4-1 to TRBJ2-7; D unclear. Germline V lookup: CDR1 MGHRA, CDR2 YSYEKL. The CDR3 totals 12 residues. Trimming cost V 0 bases and J 10 bases, with 10 bases left between them. CDR3 region: CASSQDYRRQYF. The CDR3 coding sequence is TGCGCCAGCAGCCAAGACTACCGCCGACAGTACTTC.

The chain couples TRBV6-1 to TRBJ2-7; 14 bases agree with TRBD2. CDR3 length: 16 amino acids. Germline V gene lookup returns CDR1 MNHNS and CDR2 SASEGT. The V gene end was trimmed by 4 bases and the J gene end by 6 bases; junction bases not matched to a gene: 8. CDR3 amino acids: CASSATSGGATLEQYF. CDR3 coding DNA: TGTGCCAGCAGTGCGACTAGCGGGGGGGCAACTCTCGAGCAGTACTTC.

The chain combines TRBV6-2 or TRBV6-3 with TRBJ2-5, with TRBD1 matching over 8 bases. CDR1 and CDR2 (germline): MNHEY, SVGEGT. With 4 bases clipped from V and 3 bases from J, the junction kept 7 bases outside the gene matches. The CDR3 runs to 15 residues. The CDR3 spells CASSSVDRVKETQYF. DNA of the CDR3: TGTGCCAGCAGTTCAGTGGACAGGGTAAAAGAGACCCAGTACTTC.

The chain links TRBV19 to TRBJ2-3, with 7 bases matching TRBD2. The trim removed 10 bases at V and 2 bases at J, leaving 9 bases unmatched. CDR1 and CDR2 (germline): LNHDA, SQIVND (reference sequence). This CDR3 has 14 residues. CDR3 region: CATGGRELTDTQYF. Here the CDR3 DNA reads TGTGCCACCGGTGGGAGGGAACTCACAGATACGCAGTATTTT.

The chain recombines TRBV2 with TRBJ2-1; weak D call: TRBD1 (6 bases). The CDR3 totals 20 residues. Germline CDR1 is SNHLY and CDR2 is FYNNEI. V shed 6 bases and J shed 8 bases, with 35 bases lying between them. The CDR3 region has the DNA TGTGCCAGCAGATCTGATTTTTCACCGGGATTTAGGGCAGGGGTTGATGAGCAGTTCTTC. As protein: CASRSDFSPGFRAGVDEQFF.

This clone was seen once. The chain carries TRBV9 and TRBJ1-2; D is unresolved. Deletions cut 3 bases from V and 0 bases from J, with 12 bases between. The CDR3 length is 15 residues. Germline-derived CDR1 and CDR2 are SGDLS and YYNGEE. For the CDR3, the DNA is TGTGCCAGCAGCGCTGCGGCGGGAGCTAACTATGGCTACACCTTC. Amino acid sequence: CASSAAAGANYGYTF.

This clone appeared a few times. The chain carries TRBV19 and TRBJ1-5; 12 bases agree with TRBD1. CDR1 is LNHDA, CDR2 SQIVND, per germline (reference sequence). This CDR3 comprises 18 residues. The trim removed 6 bases at V and 1 base at J, leaving 10 bases unmatched. The CDR3 bases are TGTGCCAGTAGAAGAAAGGGGACAGGGGGCGGAAGCAATCAGCCCCAGCATTTT. As protein: CASRRKGTGGGSNQPQHF.

J is TRBJ2-7 and V is TRBV3-1 (or the pseudogene TRBV3-2), with 15 nucleotides matching TRBD2. The length of the CDR3 is 15 residues. Germline values: CDR1 LGHDT, CDR2 YNNKEL (reference sequence). The J segment lost 7 bases and the V segment lost 4 bases, leaving 5 bases of the junction unmatched. CDR3 sequence (DNA): TGTGCCAGCAGCCGGACTAGCGGGGGGGCTTGGGAGCAGTACTTC. This gives the protein CASSRTSGGAWEQYF.

This chain joins TRBV11-2 and TRBJ2-7; D gene ambiguous. Germline V gives CDR1 SGHAT, CDR2 FQNNGV. V was clipped by 2 bases and J by 7 bases, with 9 bases between them. The CDR3 is 12 amino acids. The CDR3 nucleotides are TGTGCCAGCAGCTTAATCGTCGGGGAGCAGTACTTC. Its translation is CASSLIVGEQYF.

This clone was detected only a few times. The genes are TRBV2 and TRBJ1-1; D is uncertain. The CDR3 covers 13 residues. CDR1 and CDR2 (germline): SNHLY, FYNNEI. V was clipped by 6 bases and J by 4 bases, with 12 bases between them. The CDR3 bases are TGTGCCAGCAGGCTAATGGGGAGCACTGAAGCTTTCTTT. As protein: CASRLMGSTEAFF.